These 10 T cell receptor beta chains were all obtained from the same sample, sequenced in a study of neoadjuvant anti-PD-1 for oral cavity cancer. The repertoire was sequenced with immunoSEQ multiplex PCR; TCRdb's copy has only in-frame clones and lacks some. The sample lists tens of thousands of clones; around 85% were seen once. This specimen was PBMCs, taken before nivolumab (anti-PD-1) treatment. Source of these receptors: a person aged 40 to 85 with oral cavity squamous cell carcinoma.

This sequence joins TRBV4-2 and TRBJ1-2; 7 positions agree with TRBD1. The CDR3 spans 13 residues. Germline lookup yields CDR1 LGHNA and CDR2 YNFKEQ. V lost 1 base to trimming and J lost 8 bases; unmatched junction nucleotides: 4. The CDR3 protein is CASSQGDRVGYTF. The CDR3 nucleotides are TGTGCCAGCAGCCAAGGAGACAGGGTAGGCTACACCTTC.

CDR3 loop: CASSPGTAYQPQHF. The DNA of the CDR3 is TGTGCCAGCAGCCCCGGGACAGCGTATCAGCCCCAGCATTTT. This chain links TRBV9 with TRBJ1-5; 7 bases line up with TRBD1. The germline gives CDR1 SGDLS, CDR2 YYNGEE. The V gene end was trimmed by 4 bases and the J gene end by 5 bases; junction bases not matched to a gene: 6. CDR3 size: 14 residues.

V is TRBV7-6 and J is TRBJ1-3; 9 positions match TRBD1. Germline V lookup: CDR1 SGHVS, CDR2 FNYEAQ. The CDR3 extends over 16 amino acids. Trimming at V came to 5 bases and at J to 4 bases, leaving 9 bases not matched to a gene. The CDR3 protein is CASSVRTGGGGNTIYF. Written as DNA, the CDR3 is TGTGCCAGCAGCGTTCGTACAGGGGGCGGCGGAAACACCATATATTTT.

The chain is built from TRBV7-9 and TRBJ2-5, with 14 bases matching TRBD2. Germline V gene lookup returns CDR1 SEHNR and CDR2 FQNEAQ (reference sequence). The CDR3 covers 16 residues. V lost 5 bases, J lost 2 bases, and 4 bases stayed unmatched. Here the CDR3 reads CASSPGLAGGQETQYF. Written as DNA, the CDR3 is TGTGCCAGCAGCCCCGGACTAGCGGGAGGACAAGAGACCCAGTACTTC.

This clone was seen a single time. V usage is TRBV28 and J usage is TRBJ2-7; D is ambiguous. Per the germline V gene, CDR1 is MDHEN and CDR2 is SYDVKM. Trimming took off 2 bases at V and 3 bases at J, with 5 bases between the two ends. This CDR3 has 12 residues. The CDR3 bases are TGTGCCAGCAGTTTAATCGGCTACGAGCAGTACTTC. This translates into CASSLIGYEQYF.

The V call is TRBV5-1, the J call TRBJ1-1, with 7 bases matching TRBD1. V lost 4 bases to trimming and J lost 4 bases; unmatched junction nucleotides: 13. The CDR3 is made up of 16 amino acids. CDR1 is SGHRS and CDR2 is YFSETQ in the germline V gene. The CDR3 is CASSAGQAPRVTEAFF. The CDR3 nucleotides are TGCGCCAGCAGCGCCGGACAGGCCCCGCGGGTCACTGAAGCTTTCTTT.

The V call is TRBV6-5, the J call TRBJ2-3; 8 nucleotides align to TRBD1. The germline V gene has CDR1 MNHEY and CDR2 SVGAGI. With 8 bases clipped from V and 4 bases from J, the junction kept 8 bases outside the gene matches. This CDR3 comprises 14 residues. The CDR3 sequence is CASAQGAIADTQYF. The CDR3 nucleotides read TGTGCCAGCGCCCAGGGGGCGATCGCAGATACGCAGTATTTT.

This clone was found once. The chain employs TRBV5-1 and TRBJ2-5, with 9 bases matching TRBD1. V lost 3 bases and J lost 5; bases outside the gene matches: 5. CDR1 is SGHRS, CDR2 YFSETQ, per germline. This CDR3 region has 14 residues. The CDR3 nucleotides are TGCGCCAGCAGCTCGGGACAGGGTCGGGAGACCCAGTACTTC. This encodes CASSSGQGRETQYF.

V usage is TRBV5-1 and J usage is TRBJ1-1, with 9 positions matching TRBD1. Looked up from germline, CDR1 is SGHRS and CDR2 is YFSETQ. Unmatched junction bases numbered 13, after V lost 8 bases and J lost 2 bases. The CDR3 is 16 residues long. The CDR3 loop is CASKQGAVLGNTEAFF. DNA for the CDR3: TGCGCCAGTAAACAGGGGGCTGTTTTGGGCAACACTGAAGCTTTCTTT.

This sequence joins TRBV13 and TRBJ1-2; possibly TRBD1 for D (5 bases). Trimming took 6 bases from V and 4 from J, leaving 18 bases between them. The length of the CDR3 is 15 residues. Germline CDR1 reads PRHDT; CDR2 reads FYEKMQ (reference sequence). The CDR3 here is CASSLWGSGPYGYTF. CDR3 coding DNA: TGTGCCAGCAGTTTGTGGGGGTCGGGACCCTATGGCTACACCTTC.